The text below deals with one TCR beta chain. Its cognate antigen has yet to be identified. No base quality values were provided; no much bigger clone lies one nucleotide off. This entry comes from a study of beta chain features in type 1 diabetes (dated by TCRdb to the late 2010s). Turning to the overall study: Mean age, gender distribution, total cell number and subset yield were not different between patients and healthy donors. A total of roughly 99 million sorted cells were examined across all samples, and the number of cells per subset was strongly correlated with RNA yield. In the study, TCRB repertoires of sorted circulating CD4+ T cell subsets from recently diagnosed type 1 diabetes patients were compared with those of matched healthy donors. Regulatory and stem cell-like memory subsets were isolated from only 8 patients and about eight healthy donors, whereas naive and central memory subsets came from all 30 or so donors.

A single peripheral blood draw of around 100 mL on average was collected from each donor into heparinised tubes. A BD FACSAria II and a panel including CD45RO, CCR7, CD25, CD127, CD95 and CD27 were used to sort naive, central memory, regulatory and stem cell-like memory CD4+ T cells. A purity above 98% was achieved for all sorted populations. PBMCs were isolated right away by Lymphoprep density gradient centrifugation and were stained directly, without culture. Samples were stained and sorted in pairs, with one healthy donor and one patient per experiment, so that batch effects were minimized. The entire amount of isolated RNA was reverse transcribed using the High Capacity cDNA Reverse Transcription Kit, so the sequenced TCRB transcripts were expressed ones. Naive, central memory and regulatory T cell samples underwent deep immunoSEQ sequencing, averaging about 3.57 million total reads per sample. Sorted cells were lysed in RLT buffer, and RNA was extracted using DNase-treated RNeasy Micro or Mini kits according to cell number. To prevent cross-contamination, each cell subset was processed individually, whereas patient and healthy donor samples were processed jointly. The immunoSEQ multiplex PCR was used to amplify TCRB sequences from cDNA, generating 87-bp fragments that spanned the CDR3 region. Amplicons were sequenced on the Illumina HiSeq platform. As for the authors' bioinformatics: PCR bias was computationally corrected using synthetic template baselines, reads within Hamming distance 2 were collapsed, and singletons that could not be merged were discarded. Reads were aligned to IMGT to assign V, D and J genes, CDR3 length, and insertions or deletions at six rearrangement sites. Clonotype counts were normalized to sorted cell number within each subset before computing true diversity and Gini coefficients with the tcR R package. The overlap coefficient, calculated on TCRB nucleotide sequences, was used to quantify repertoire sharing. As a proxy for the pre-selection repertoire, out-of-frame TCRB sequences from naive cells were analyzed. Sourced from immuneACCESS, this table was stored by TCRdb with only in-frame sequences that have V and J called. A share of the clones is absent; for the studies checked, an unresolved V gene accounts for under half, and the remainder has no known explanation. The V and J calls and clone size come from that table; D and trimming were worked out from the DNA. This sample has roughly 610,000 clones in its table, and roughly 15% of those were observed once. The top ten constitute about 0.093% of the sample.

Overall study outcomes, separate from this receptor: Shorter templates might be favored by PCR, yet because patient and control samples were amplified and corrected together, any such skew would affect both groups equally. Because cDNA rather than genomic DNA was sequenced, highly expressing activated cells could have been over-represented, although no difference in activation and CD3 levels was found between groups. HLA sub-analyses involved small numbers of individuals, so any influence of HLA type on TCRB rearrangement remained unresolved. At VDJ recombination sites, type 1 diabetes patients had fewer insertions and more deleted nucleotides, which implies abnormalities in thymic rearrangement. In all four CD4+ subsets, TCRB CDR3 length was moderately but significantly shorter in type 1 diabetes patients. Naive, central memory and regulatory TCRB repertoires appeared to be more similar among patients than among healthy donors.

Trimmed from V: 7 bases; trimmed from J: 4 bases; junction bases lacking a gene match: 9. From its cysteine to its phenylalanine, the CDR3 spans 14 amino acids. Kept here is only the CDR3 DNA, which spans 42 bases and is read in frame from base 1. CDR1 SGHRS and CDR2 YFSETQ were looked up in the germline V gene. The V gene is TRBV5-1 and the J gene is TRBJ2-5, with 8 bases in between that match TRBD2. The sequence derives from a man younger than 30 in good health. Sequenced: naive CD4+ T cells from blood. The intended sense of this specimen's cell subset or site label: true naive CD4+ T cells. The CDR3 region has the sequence CASSHSGGRETQYF. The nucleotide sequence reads TGCGCCAGCTCCCACAGCGGGGGAAGAGAGACCCAGTACTTC.